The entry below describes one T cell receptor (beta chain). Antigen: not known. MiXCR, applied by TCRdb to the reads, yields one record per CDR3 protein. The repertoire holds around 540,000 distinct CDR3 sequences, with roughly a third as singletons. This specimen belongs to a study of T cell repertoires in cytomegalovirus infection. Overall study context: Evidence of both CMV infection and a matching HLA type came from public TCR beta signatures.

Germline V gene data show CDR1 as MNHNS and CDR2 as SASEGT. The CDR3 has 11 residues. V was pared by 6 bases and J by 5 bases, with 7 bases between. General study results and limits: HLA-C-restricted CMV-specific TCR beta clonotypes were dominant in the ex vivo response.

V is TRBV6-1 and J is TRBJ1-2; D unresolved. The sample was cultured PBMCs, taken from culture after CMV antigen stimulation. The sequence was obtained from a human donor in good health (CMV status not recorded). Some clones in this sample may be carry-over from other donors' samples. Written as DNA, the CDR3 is TGTGCCAGCAGAGGGTCTTATGGCTACACCTTC. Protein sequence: CASRGSYGYTF.